These T cell receptor beta chains were read from a single sample in a study of response to subunit inactivated influenza vaccine. TCRdb redid the calling of the RT-PCR reads with MiXCR, one entry per CDR3 protein. Here the sample spans about 480,000 distinct CDR3 sequences, 25% being singletons. The sequencing here drew on CD4+ T cells sorted from PBMCs, taken 5 to 6 days after vaccination. The receptor source for this set is a man aged 45 to 65 who received an inactivated influenza vaccine. CDR3s leave out the opening cysteine and the closing phenylalanine or tryptophan. Some rows mark clone size as missing; the rest say once, few, many or name a class of expanded clone.

V	J	size	CDR3
TRBV10-3	TRBJ1-2	-	AISETLGQGYGYT
TRBV11-2	TRBJ1-5	-	ASSLDRGQGSNQPQH
TRBV30	TRBJ2-2	-	AWRVTGELF
TRBV6-1	TRBJ2-3	-	ASSGAGSVTDTQY
TRBV6-5	TRBJ1-1	-	ASRRGQIEAF
TRBV30	TRBJ2-5	-	AWSRDTGQETQY
TRBV10-3	TRBJ2-1	-	AITGSGAEQF
TRBV25-1	TRBJ2-3	few	ASSERSAGTDTQY
TRBV10-2	TRBJ1-1	few	ASSEPRNTEAF
TRBV15	TRBJ2-5	-	ATSTGRVRETQY
TRBV6-1	TRBJ2-2	few	ASSPQWNGELF
TRBV4-3	TRBJ1-3	few	ASSQDTRVVGNTIY
TRBV20-1	TRBJ2-1	-	SARDRGSPYNEQF
TRBV7-9	TRBJ1-3	few	ASSRQVHSGNTIY
TRBV29-1	TRBJ2-4	few	SANRKLAKNIQY
TRBV7-9	TRBJ1-2	few	ASSLAGEYYGYT
TRBV20-1	TRBJ2-1	-	SAYSGYYNEQF
TRBV27	TRBJ2-7	many	ASSRDAMGSYEQY
TRBV6-2/TRBV6-3	TRBJ2-5	-	ASSHLRDKFQETQY
TRBV9	TRBJ2-1	few	ASSVEAGSRGRQF
TRBV4-3	TRBJ2-3	few	ASSHLGADVTDTQY
TRBV7-6	TRBJ2-3	-	ASSFTGTQY
TRBV15	TRBJ2-7	few	ATSRGKGRDYEQY
TRBV27	TRBJ1-2	few	ASSDRTGALGYT
TRBV28	TRBJ1-6	few	ASSLPGRSSYNSPLH
TRBV5-1	TRBJ1-2	few	ASSLDDNYGYT
TRBV20-1	TRBJ2-4	-	SASRGARSKNIQY
TRBV21-1	TRBJ1-1	-	ASSKVLPAANTEAF
TRBV9	TRBJ2-5	-	ASSVFGAQETQY
TRBV18	TRBJ2-1	few	ASSPGTSGRWGNEQF
TRBV6-1	TRBJ1-2	-	ASSDPGFNYGYT
TRBV30	TRBJ2-7	-	AWRTSGHRGYEQY
TRBV15	TRBJ2-5	-	ATSRGASARSSQETQY
TRBV18	TRBJ2-7	-	ASSPLQAGSYEQY
TRBV6-2/TRBV6-3	TRBJ2-7	few	ASTAPGQGTYEQY
TRBV29-1	TRBJ1-1	once	SVRDRQAF
TRBV29-1	TRBJ2-3	few	SVSGTGLTDTQY
TRBV5-1	TRBJ2-7	few	ASSLDGLAGNEQY
TRBV20-1	TRBJ2-1	-	SARAASSLKYNEQF
TRBV11-2	TRBJ1-1	-	ASSFNIEDTEAF
TRBV5-1	TRBJ2-3	few	ASSFSSAGGTDTQY
TRBV5-1	TRBJ2-7	-	ASSGGRGETHYEQY
TRBV5-1	TRBJ2-7	-	ASSPYDTGVGY
TRBV6-2/TRBV6-3	TRBJ2-2	-	ASSSDRGFTTGELF
TRBV18	TRBJ2-3	-	ASTLGQYTDTQY
TRBV6-2/TRBV6-3	TRBJ2-1	many	ASSYGQGPYNEQF
TRBV20-1	TRBJ2-7	few	SASPGPAYEQY
TRBV5-5	TRBJ2-2	-	ASSPSPASYTGELF
TRBV4-1	TRBJ2-3	-	ASSQEASGWDTQY
TRBV29-1	TRBJ2-5	few	SVHTLDTLRLETQY
TRBV4-2	TRBJ2-1	-	ASSQRGPGTSGNEQF
TRBV12-3/TRBV12-4	TRBJ1-5	many	ASSFGQGNQPQH
TRBV30	TRBJ1-4	few	AGSFDATNEKLF
TRBV7-2	TRBJ2-2	-	ATKGGRQGVFGELF
TRBV5-1	TRBJ2-5	few	ASSYTTGMETQY
TRBV6-6	TRBJ2-1	-	AARGYSYNEQF
TRBV20-1	TRBJ2-5	-	SALPDRTTETQY